A single sample is the source of the 7 T cell receptor beta chains below, sequenced in a study of sequential checkpoint blockade in melanoma. Only in-frame clones appear in the TCRdb table, and some are missing; sequencing was by immunoSEQ multiplex PCR. The sample has roughly 17,000 clones; less than 75% are singletons. Treatment defined: randomized to nivolumab then ipilimumab (arm A) or the reverse (arm B). This material consisted of CD8+ T cells sorted from blood (inferred from file names), taken from a patient given nivolumab and ipilimumab in sequence. These receptor sequences come from a human donor with melanoma.

This clone was recorded a few times. This chain uses TRBV13 with TRBJ2-5, with TRBD1 matching 7 bases. The V gene's germline CDR1 is PRHDT and CDR2 FYEKMQ (reference sequence). The CDR3 runs 15 residues. Losses at the gene ends were 6 bases for V and 2 bases for J; bases not matched to a gene: 9. CDR3 in DNA: TGTGCCAGCAGTCCAGACAGGGTTTGGCAAGAGACCCAGTACTTC. It encodes CASSPDRVWQETQYF. The full variable domain, in which reference TRBV13 and TRBJ2-5 provide the parts outside the CDR3, is AAGVIQSPRHLIKEKRETATLKCYPIPRHDTVYWYQQGPGQDPQFLISFYEKMQSDKGSIPDRFSAQQFSDYHSELNMSSLELGDSALYFCASSPDRVWQETQYFGPGTRLLVL.

The table lists this clone with a few counts. The germline gene is not matched at one end of the junction; a read error may be the cause. The chain carries TRBV5-1 and TRBJ2-7; D might be TRBD1 (5 bases). Germline CDR1 is SGHRS and CDR2 is YFSETQ. CDR3 length equals 14 residues. In DNA, the CDR3 is TGTGCCAGCAGCTTGCAGGGATACTCCTACGAGCAGTACTTC. Amino acid sequence: CASSLQGYSYEQYF. The complete variable domain, with remaining parts taken from reference TRBV5-1 and TRBJ2-7, reads KAGVTQTPRYLIKTRGQQVTLSCSPISGHRSVSWYQQTPGQGLQFLFEYFSETQRNKGNFPGRFSGRQFSNSRSEMNVSTLELGDSALYLCASSLQGYSYEQYFGPGTRLTVT.

The chain has TRBV4-1 and TRBJ2-4, with unresolved D. V lost 0 bases, J lost 4 bases, and 10 bases lay in between. CDR1 is MGHRA and CDR2 is YSYEKL in the germline V gene. The CDR3 covers 15 residues. The CDR3 bases are TGCGCCAGCAGCCAAGATCTCTCCAGTAAAAACATTCAGTACTTC. It encodes CASSQDLSSKNIQYF.

The V call is TRBV7-9, the J call TRBJ1-1, with 8 bases that match TRBD1. This CDR3 contains 12 residues. CDR1 is SEHNR, CDR2 FQNEAQ, per germline (reference sequence). V shed 8 bases, J shed 5 bases, and the junction held 4 bases outside the gene matches. Here the CDR3 reads CASQTGGTEAFF. The CDR3 nucleotides are TGTGCCAGCCAAACAGGGGGGACTGAAGCTTTCTTT.

This sequence joins TRBV6-5 and TRBJ1-5; 10 positions match TRBD1. This CDR3 region has 15 residues. V shed 5 bases and J 4 bases; nucleotides not matched to a gene: 5. The germline CDR1 and CDR2 sequences are MNHEY and SVGAGI. The CDR3 spells CASSPGQGLNQPQHF. The CDR3 nucleotides read TGTGCCAGCAGTCCGGGACAGGGGCTAAATCAGCCCCAGCATTTT.

The chain is built from TRBV11-2 and TRBJ2-3; D is undetermined. Germline-derived CDR1 and CDR2 are SGHAT and FQNNGV. With 5 bases removed from V and 2 bases from J, the gap between germline ends came to 8 bases. The CDR3 has 13 amino acids. DNA of the CDR3: TGTGCCAGCAGCCCAGTAAACACAGATACGCAGTATTTT. Its protein is CASSPVNTDTQYF. Drawing the rest from reference TRBV11-2 and TRBJ2-3, the complete variable domain is EAGVAQSPRYKIIEKRQSVAFWCNPISGHATLYWYQQILGQGPKLLIQFQNNGVVDDSQLPKDRFSAERLKGVDSTLKIQPAKLEDSAVYLCASSPVNTDTQYFGPGTRLTVL.

V and J are TRBV19 and TRBJ2-7; TRBD1 matches 7 bases. CDR1 LNHDA and CDR2 SQIVND come from the germline V gene (reference sequence). After removal of 8 bases from V and 4 bases from J, the junction contained 11 bases not matched to a gene. The CDR3 is 14 residues long. CDR3 nucleotides: TGTGCCAGTCATCAACCGGGACAGCCGTACGAGCAGTACTTC. It is translated as CASHQPGQPYEQYF.